This TCR beta chain was found in a study of long-term antiretroviral therapy in people with HIV. Points from the study as a whole: Specimen acquisition occurred between 2004 and 2017, potentially under older ART regimens.

V lost 6 bases and J 3 bases, leaving 11 bases between the germline ends. This CDR3 is 13 amino acids long. Germline V gene lookup returns CDR1 SEHNR and CDR2 FQNEAQ (reference sequence). With respect to this clone: Its specificity is not known.

Running of the v3.0 immunoSEQ assay took place at survey level. The data were produced by immunoSEQ multiplex PCR, yet TCRdb's version contains in-frame clones alone and is incomplete. The sample shows approximately 30,000 clones, less than 90% of them seen only once. The sequence came from a young man with HIV. The source was unsorted PBMCs, collected 0.4 years after starting antiretroviral therapy. The V and J genes are TRBV7-9 and TRBJ1-1, with D possibly matching TRBD1 (6 bases). The chain's CDR3 is CASRGQEYTEAFF. For the CDR3, the DNA is TGTGCCAGCAGGGGACAAGAGTACACTGAAGCTTTCTTT.